The rows below give T cell receptor beta chains drawn from one sample of a study of PD-L1 blockade in urothelial cancer. Method: immunoSEQ multiplex PCR; TCRdb's copy keeps in-frame clones and lacks some. The sample contains roughly 56,000 clones, more than 65% of which appear only once. Sequenced material: PBMCs, taken around atezolizumab (anti-PD-L1) treatment. These receptors all stem from a man aged 65-85 years with urothelial cancer. Both conserved end residues are trimmed from each CDR3. The order of the fields is V gene, J gene, CDR3 protein.

V gene: TRBV6-5
J gene: TRBJ1-2
CDR3 protein: ASKTGGNYGYT

V gene: TRBV18
J gene: TRBJ2-7
CDR3 protein: ASSSGTGNEQY

V gene: TRBV5-5
J gene: TRBJ2-5
CDR3 protein: ASSLGVLAGRQETQY

V gene: TRBV18
J gene: TRBJ2-1
CDR3 protein: ASSPRAGGNEQF

V gene: TRBV5-4
J gene: TRBJ1-2
CDR3 protein: ASSTSTGNYGYT

V gene: TRBV5-1
J gene: TRBJ2-1
CDR3 protein: ASSQPGLAGNEQF

V gene: TRBV18
J gene: TRBJ1-2
CDR3 protein: ASSLAQGVVRTEANYGYT

V gene: TRBV2
J gene: TRBJ2-5
CDR3 protein: ASSSITGRETQY

V gene: TRBV7-9
J gene: TRBJ1-2
CDR3 protein: ASSRTTATGGYGYT

V gene: TRBV7-2
J gene: TRBJ1-2
CDR3 protein: ASSSREPFSSRGYT

V gene: TRBV5-1
J gene: TRBJ1-5
CDR3 protein: ASSAWAGDNQPQH

V gene: TRBV5-1
J gene: TRBJ2-7
CDR3 protein: ASSLTTGRPSYEQY

V gene: TRBV14
J gene: TRBJ2-2
CDR3 protein: ASSLGTTRHGAGELF

V gene: TRBV10-3
J gene: TRBJ1-5
CDR3 protein: AISEFRSSDQPQH

V gene: TRBV2
J gene: TRBJ1-2
CDR3 protein: ASSESGTGVGYT

V gene: TRBV30
J gene: TRBJ2-5
CDR3 protein: AWGKGGETQY

V gene: TRBV7-6
J gene: TRBJ1-1
CDR3 protein: ASSLAQNTEAF

V gene: TRBV19
J gene: TRBJ1-5
CDR3 protein: ASSIDHLTGGWSNQPQH

V gene: TRBV19
J gene: TRBJ2-4
CDR3 protein: ASSIRVRGHIQY

V gene: TRBV19
J gene: TRBJ2-5
CDR3 protein: ASSIVKEGRETQY

V gene: TRBV5-4
J gene: TRBJ1-1
CDR3 protein: ASASSTRGLNTEAF

V gene: TRBV2
J gene: TRBJ1-1
CDR3 protein: ATTQGPGTEAF

V gene: TRBV6-5
J gene: TRBJ2-7
CDR3 protein: ASSAGTGAYEQY

V gene: TRBV5-6
J gene: TRBJ2-1
CDR3 protein: ASSSNSGSSYNEQF

V gene: TRBV2
J gene: TRBJ2-4
CDR3 protein: ASSEDLSGRNIQY

V gene: TRBV28
J gene: TRBJ1-5
CDR3 protein: ASSITGTGSNQPQH

V gene: TRBV27
J gene: TRBJ2-3
CDR3 protein: ASSLITTSGGTDTQY

V gene: TRBV19
J gene: TRBJ2-7
CDR3 protein: ASSIGNEQY

V gene: TRBV28
J gene: TRBJ1-2
CDR3 protein: ASRGTGEHYGYT

V gene: TRBV6-1
J gene: TRBJ2-7
CDR3 protein: ASSVTGQGYEQY

V gene: TRBV18
J gene: TRBJ2-7
CDR3 protein: ASSDRGIDEQY

V gene: TRBV11-2
J gene: TRBJ2-5
CDR3 protein: ASRLAAQETQY

V gene: TRBV7-2
J gene: TRBJ1-1
CDR3 protein: ASSNRQITEAF